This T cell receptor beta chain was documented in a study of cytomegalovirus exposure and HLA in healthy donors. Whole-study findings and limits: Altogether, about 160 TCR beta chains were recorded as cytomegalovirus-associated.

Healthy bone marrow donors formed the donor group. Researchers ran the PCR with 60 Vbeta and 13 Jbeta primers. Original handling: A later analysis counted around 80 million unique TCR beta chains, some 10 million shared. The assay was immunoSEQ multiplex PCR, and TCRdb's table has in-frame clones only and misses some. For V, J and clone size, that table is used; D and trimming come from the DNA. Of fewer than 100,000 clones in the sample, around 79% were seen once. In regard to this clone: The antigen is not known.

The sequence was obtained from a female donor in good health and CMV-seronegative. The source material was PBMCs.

The CDR3 nucleotides read TGTGCCAGCAGTGAAGGAGGAGGCACAGATACGCAGTATTTT. This encodes CASSEGGGTDTQYF. J is TRBJ2-3 and V is TRBV25-1; perhaps TRBD2 as D (5 bases). V lost 2 bases and J lost 1, with 7 bases in between. CDR3 length: 14 residues. Germline CDR1 and CDR2: MGHDK and SYGVNS.